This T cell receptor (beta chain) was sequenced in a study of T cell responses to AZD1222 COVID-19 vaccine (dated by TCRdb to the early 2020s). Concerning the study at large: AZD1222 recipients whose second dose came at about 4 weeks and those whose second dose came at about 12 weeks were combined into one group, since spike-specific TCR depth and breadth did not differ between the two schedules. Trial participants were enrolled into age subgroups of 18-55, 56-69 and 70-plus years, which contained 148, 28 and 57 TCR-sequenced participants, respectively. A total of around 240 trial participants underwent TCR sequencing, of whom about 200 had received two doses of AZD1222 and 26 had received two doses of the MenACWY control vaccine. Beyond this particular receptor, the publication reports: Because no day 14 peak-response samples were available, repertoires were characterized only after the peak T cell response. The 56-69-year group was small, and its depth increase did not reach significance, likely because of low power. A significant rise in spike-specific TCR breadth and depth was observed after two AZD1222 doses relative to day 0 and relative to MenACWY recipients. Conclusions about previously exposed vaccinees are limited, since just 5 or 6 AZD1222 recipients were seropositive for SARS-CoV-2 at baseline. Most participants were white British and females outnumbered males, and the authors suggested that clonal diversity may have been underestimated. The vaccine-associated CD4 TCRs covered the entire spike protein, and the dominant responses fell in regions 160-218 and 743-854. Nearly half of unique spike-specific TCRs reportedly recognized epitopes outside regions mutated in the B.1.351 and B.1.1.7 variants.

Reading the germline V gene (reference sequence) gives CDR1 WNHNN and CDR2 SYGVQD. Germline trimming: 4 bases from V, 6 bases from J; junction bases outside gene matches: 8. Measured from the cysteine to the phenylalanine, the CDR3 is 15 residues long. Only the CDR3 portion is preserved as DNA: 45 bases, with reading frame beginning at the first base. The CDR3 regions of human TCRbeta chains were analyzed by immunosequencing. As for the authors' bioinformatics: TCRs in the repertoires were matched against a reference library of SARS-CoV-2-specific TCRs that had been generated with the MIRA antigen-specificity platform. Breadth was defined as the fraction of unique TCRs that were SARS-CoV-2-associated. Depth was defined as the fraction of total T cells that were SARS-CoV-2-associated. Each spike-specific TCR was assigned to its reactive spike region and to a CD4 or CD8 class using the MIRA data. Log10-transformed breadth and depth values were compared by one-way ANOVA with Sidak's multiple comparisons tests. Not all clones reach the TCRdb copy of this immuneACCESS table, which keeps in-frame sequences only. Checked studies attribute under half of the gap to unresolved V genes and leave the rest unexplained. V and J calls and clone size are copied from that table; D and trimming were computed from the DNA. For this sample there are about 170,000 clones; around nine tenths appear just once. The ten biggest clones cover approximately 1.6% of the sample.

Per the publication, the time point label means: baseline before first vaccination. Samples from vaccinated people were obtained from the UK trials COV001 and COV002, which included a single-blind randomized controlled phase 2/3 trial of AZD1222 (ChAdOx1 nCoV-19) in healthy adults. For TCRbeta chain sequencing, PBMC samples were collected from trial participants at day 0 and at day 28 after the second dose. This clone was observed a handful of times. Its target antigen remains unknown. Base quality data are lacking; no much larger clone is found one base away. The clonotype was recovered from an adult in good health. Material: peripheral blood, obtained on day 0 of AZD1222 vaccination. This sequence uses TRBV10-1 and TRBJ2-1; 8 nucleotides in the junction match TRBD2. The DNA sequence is TGCGCCAGCAGTGGGTCAAGCGGGGGACGCAATGAGCAGTTCTTC. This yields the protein CASSGSSGGRNEQFF.